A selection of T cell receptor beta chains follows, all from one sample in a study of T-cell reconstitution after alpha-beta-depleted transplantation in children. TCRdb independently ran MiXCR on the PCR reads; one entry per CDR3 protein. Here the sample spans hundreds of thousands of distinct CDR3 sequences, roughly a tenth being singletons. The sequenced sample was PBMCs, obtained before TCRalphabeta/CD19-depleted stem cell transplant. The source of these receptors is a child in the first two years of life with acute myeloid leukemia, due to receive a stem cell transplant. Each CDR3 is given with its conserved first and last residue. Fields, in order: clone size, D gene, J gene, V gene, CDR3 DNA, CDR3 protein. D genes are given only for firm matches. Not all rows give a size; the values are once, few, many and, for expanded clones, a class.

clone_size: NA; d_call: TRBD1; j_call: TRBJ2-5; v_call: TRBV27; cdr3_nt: TGTGCCAGCAGCCCTGGGACAGCGGAGACCCAGTACTTC; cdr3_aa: CASSPGTAETQYF
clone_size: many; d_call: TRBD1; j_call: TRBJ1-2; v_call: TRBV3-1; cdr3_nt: TGTGCCAGCAGTCTCCGGGACAGGGAATCCTATGGCTACACCTTC; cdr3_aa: CASSLRDRESYGYTF
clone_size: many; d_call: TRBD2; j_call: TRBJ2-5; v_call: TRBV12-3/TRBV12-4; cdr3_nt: TGTGCCAGCTCTTCCGCCGGGACTAGCGCCAAAGAGACCCAGTACTTC; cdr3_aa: CASSSAGTSAKETQYF
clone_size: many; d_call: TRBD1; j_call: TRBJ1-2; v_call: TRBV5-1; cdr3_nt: TGCGCCAGCAGCTTGGAGGGGGCGAGGTATGGCTACACCTTC; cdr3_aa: CASSLEGARYGYTF
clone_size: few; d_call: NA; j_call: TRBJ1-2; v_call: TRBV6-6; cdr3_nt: TGTGCCAGCAGTTACAGGGGGGATGGCTACACCTTC; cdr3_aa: CASSYRGDGYTF
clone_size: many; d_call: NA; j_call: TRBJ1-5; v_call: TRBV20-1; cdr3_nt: TGCAGTGCAGTAGGGGTAGGTCAGCCCCAGCATTTT; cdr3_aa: CSAVGVGQPQHF
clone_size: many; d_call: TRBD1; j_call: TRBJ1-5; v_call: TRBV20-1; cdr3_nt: TGCAGTGCTCCCGTACAGACAGGGAGCAATCAGCCCCAGCATTTT; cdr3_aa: CSAPVQTGSNQPQHF
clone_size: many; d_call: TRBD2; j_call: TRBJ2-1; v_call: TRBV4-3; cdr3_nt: TGCGCCAGCAGCCAAGAGATCCTAGCGGGGCTCTACAATGAGCAGTTCTTC; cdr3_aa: CASSQEILAGLYNEQFF
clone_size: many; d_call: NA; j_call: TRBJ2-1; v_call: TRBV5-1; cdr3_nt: TGCGCCAGCAGCTTGGCGGCGGGAAACTCCTACAATGAGCAGTTCTTC; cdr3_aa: CASSLAAGNSYNEQFF
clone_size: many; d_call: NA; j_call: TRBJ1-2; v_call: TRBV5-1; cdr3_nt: TGCGCCAGCAGCTTGGCCGGAGATAACTATGGCTACACCTTC; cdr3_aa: CASSLAGDNYGYTF
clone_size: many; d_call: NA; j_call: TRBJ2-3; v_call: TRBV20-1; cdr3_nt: TGCAGTGCTAGACTACGAATCGGGACTGACACAGATACGCAGTATTTT; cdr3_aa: CSARLRIGTDTDTQYF
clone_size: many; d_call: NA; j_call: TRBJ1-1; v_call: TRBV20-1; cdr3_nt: TGCAGTGAAAGGAATTGGAACACTGAAGCTTTCTTT; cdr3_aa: CSERNWNTEAFF
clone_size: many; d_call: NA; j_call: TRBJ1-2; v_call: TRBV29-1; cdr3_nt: TGCAGCGCCCGACCGGGACTCTCCAACTATGGCTACACCTTC; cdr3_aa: CSARPGLSNYGYTF
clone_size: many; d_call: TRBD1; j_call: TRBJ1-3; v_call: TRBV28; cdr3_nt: TGTGCCAGCAGACAAACAGGGGCTGGAAACACCATATATTTT; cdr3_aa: CASRQTGAGNTIYF
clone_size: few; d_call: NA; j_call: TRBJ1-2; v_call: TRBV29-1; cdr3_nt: TGCAGCACCCCAGGGGAATATTATGGCTACACCTTC; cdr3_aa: CSTPGEYYGYTF
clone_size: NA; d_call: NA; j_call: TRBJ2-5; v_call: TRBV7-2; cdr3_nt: TGTGCCAGCAGCCCAAGGACACTGGATGAAGAGACCCAGTACTTC; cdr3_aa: CASSPRTLDEETQYF
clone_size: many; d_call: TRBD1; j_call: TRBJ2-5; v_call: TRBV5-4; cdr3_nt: TGTGCCAGCAGCTGGGACAGGCCCCTCCAAGAGACCCAGTACTTC; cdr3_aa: CASSWDRPLQETQYF
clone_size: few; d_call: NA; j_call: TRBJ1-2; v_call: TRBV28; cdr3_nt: TGTGCCAGCAGTTTGGTGGAGGGACCGGACGGCTACACCTTC; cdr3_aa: CASSLVEGPDGYTF
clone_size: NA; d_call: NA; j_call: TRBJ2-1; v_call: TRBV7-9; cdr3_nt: TGTGCCAGCAGCTCCCTATTGGAGCAGTTCTTC; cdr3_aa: CASSSLLEQFF
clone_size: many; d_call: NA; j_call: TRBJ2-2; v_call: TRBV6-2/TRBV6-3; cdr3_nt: TGTGCCAGCAGTTGGTACACTAGCTCCACCGGGGAGCTGTTTTTT; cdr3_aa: CASSWYTSSTGELFF
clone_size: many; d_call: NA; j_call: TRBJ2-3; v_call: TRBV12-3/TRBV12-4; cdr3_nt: TGTGCCAGCAGTTTAGCAAGAGGCCCAAGCACAGATACGCAGTATTTT; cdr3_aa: CASSLARGPSTDTQYF
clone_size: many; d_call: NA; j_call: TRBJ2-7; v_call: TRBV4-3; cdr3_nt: TGCGCCAGCAGCCAAGAAGGGAAGGGACACTACGAGCAGTACTTC; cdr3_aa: CASSQEGKGHYEQYF
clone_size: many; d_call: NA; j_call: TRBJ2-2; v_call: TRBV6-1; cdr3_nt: TGTGCCGCCCAAAACAGGGACGACACCGGGGAGCTGTTTTTT; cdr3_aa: CAAQNRDDTGELFF
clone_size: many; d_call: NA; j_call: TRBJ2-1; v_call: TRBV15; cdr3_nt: TGTGCCACCAGCAGAGGTCGGGGAGCCCGTAATGAGCAGTTCTTC; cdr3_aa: CATSRGRGARNEQFF
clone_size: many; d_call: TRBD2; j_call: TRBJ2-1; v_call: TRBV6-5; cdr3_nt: TGTGCCTCCCGAGAACTAGCGCGTTCCTACAATGAGCAGTTCTTC; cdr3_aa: CASRELARSYNEQFF
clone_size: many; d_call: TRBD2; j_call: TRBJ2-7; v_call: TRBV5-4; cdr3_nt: TGTGCCAGCAGCCAACTAGCGGGAGAGTCCTACGAGCAGTACTTC; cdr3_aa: CASSQLAGESYEQYF
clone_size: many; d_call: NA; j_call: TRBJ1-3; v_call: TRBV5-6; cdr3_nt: TGTGCCAGCAGCTTGACAGTGACTGGAAACACCATATATTTT; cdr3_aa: CASSLTVTGNTIYF
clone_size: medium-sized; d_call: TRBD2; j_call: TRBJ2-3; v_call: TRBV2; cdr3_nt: TGTGCCAGCAGTGAAATAGCGGGAAGGACAGATACGCAGTATTTT; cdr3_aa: CASSEIAGRTDTQYF
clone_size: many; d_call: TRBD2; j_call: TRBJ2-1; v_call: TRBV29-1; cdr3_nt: TGCAGCGTTGGCCATAGCGGGAGACAGGGCAATGAGCAGTTCTTC; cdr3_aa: CSVGHSGRQGNEQFF
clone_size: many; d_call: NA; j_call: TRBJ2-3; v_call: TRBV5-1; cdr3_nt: TGCGCCAGCAGCTGGGGACGGGACAGCGGGGGCACAGATACGCAGTATTTT; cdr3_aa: CASSWGRDSGGTDTQYF
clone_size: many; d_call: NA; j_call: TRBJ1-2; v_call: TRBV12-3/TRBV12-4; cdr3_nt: TGTGCCAGCAGTCACCGACAGGAGGGCTACACCTTC; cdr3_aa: CASSHRQEGYTF
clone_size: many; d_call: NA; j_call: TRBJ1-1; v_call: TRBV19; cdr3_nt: TGTGCCAGTAGTTCTCACCTCTCCGGGACTGAAGCTTTCTTT; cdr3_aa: CASSSHLSGTEAFF
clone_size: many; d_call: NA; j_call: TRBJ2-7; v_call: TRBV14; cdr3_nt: TGTGCCAGCAGCCAAGATATCCAGCTCGGTTACGAGCAGTACTTC; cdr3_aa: CASSQDIQLGYEQYF
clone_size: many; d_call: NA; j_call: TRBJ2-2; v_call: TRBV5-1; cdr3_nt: TGCGCCAGCAGCTTGGGGTGGCAGAACACCGGGGAGCTGTTTTTT; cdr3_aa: CASSLGWQNTGELFF
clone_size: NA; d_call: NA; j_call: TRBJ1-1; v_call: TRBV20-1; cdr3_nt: TGCAGTGCTAGAGAGGAGGGTCGGAGCACTGAAGCTTTCTTT; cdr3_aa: CSAREEGRSTEAFF
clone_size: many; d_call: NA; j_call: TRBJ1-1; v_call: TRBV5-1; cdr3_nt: TGCGCCAGCAGCTTTCCTAACGGAGTGAACACTGAAGCTTTCTTT; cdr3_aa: CASSFPNGVNTEAFF
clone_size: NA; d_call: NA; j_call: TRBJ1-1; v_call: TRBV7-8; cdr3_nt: TGTGCCAGCAGCTTCCAGTCCGGGGCCATGAACACTGAAGCTTTCTTT; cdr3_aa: CASSFQSGAMNTEAFF
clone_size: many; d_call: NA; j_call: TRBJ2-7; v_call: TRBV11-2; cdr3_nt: TGTGCCAGCAGCCCCCAATACCACGAGCAGTACTTC; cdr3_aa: CASSPQYHEQYF
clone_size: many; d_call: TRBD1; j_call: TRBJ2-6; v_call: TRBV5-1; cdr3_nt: TGCGCCAGCAGCACCGGACAGGGCTCTGGGGCCAACGTCCTGACTTTC; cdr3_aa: CASSTGQGSGANVLTF
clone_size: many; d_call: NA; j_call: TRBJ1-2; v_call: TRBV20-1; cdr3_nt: TGCAGTGCTAAGACTTGGGGCGACTATGGCTACACCTTC; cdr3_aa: CSAKTWGDYGYTF
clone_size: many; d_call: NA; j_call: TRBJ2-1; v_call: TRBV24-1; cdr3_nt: TGTGCCACCAGTGATTGGGTAAATGAGCAGTTCTTC; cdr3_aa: CATSDWVNEQFF
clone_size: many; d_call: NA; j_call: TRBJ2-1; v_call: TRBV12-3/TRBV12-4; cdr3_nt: TGTGCCAGCAGTTTGCTCGGCCCCTCCTACAATGAGCAGTTCTTC; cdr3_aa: CASSLLGPSYNEQFF
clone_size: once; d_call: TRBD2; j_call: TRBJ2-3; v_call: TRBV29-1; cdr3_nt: TGCAGCGTTGAAGATTGGGACTACCTAGCAGGGGATACGCAGTATTTT; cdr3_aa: CSVEDWDYLAGDTQYF
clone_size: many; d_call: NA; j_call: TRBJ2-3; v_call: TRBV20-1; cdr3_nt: TGCAGTGCTAGCCGGACTCCCTCCTACACAGATACGCAGTATTTT; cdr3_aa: CSASRTPSYTDTQYF
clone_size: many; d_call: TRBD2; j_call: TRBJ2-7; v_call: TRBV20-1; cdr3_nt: TGCAGTGCCCATACTAGCGGGCCCTGGGGCGAGCAGTACTTC; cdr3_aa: CSAHTSGPWGEQYF
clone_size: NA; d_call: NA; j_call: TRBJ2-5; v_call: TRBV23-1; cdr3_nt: TGCGCCAGCAGTCAATCGGCGGCACAGGAACAAGAGACCCAGTACTTC; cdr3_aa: CASSQSAAQEQETQYF